Below are 9 T cell receptor beta chains sequenced from a single sample in a study of blood T cell repertoires in COVID-19 (dated by TCRdb to the early 2020s). The library was obtained by the immunoSEQ multiplex PCR assay. TCRdb holds this immuneACCESS table with in-frame rearrangements only. Some clones are missing; in checked studies, unresolved V genes explain under half, and the rest has no known cause. This sample comprises about 150,000 clones, 90% of them detected only once. The top ten clones comprise 0.53% of the sample. Sequencing was performed on peripheral blood. These receptors were collected from a man in his fifties or sixties with acute or convalescent COVID-19.

The chain employs TRBV10-3 and TRBJ1-5; D unresolved. The CDR3 sequence is 11 residues long. V lost 6 bases and J lost 5, with 5 bases in between. Germline V lookup: CDR1 ENHRY, CDR2 SYGVKD. The CDR3 DNA reads as TGTGCCATCAGCGGGTATCAGCCCCAGCATTTT. It encodes CAISGYQPQHF.

The chain combines TRBV6-1 with TRBJ2-7; TRBD2 matches at 9 bases. This CDR3 comprises 15 residues. Germline V lookup: CDR1 MNHNS, CDR2 SASEGT. V lost 0 bases and J lost 7; bases outside the gene matches: 7. The chain's CDR3 is CASSEAGGLAQEQYF. The CDR3 DNA is TGTGCCAGCAGTGAAGCTGGGGGACTAGCCCAAGAGCAGTACTTC.

This clone occurred a few times. The chain carries TRBV5-4 and TRBJ2-7; D perhaps matches TRBD2 (5 bases). Germline loops: CDR1 SGHNT, CDR2 YYREEE (reference sequence). The length of the CDR3 is 14 residues. V shed 0 bases and J shed 4 bases, with 11 bases lying between them. The chain's CDR3 is CASSLGKGGYEQYF. The CDR3 nucleotides read TGTGCCAGCAGCTTGGGCAAAGGAGGTTACGAGCAGTACTTC.

This sequence joins TRBV19 and TRBJ2-5; possible D gene TRBD2, 5 bases. V shed 2 bases and J shed 3 bases, with 16 bases lying between them. Germline V CDR1 and CDR2: LNHDA, SQIVND (reference sequence). The CDR3 has 16 amino acids. CDR3 coding DNA: TGTGCCAGTAGTATAATTGTCGGGGTGGGGAAAGAGACCCAGTACTTC. Protein sequence: CASSIIVGVGKETQYF.

V gene TRBV18 combines with J gene TRBJ2-1; D perhaps matches TRBD2 (5 bases). The V end was cut by 1 base, the J end by 5 bases, with 24 bases between. The germline gives CDR1 KGHSH, CDR2 LQKENI. This CDR3 has 19 amino acids. Here the CDR3 reads CASSPQEALTEVGDNEQFF. The CDR3 coding sequence is TGTGCCAGCTCACCACAAGAGGCACTTACGGAGGTCGGGGACAATGAGCAGTTCTTC. The whole variable domain, filled in from reference TRBV18 and TRBJ2-1, reads NAGVMQNPRHLVRRRGQEARLRCSPMKGHSHVYWYRQLPEEGLKFMVYLQKENIIDESGMPKERFSAEFPKEGPSILRIQQVVRGDSAAYFCASSPQEALTEVGDNEQFFGPGTRLTVL.

This clone occurred once. CDR3 in amino acids: CAIRRTGGYGTDTQYF. CDR3 nucleotides: TGTGCCATCAGGAGGACAGGGGGCTATGGCACAGATACGCAGTATTTT. The V gene is TRBV10-3, the J gene TRBJ2-3; 11 nucleotides agree with TRBD1. Germline CDR1 and CDR2: ENHRY and SYGVKD. The CDR3 covers 16 residues. V lost 6 bases to trimming and J lost 1 base; unmatched junction nucleotides: 6.

V usage is TRBV7-2 and J usage is TRBJ2-3; 10 positions agree with TRBD1. The trim removed 4 bases at V and 8 bases at J, leaving 6 bases unmatched. The germline CDR1 and CDR2 sequences are SGHTA and FQGNSA. This CDR3 has 14 amino acids. The CDR3 region is CASSSDRGPATQYF. CDR3 bases: TGTGCCAGCAGCTCCGACAGGGGGCCGGCTACGCAGTATTTT.

This clone occurred once. This chain connects TRBV30 to TRBJ2-7, with 7 bases that match TRBD1. Trimming at V came to 1 base and at J to 7 bases, leaving 10 bases not matched to a gene. Germline values: CDR1 GTSNPN, CDR2 SVGIG (reference sequence). The CDR3 consists of 14 residues. CDR3 in amino acids: CAWSASDRSREQYV. The DNA of the CDR3 is TGTGCCTGGAGTGCCTCGGACAGGTCTCGGGAGCAGTACGTC.

The table lists this clone with a count of one. The chain combines TRBV28 with TRBJ2-7; maybe TRBD1 (6 bases). CDR1 MDHEN and CDR2 SYDVKM come from the germline V gene. The V gene lost 4 bases and the J gene lost 4 bases, with 14 bases spanning the gap. This CDR3 spans 14 amino acids. The CDR3 region has the DNA TGTGCCAGCAGTTCCGGGACAACCATTTACGAGCAGTACGTC. As protein: CASSSGTTIYEQYV.